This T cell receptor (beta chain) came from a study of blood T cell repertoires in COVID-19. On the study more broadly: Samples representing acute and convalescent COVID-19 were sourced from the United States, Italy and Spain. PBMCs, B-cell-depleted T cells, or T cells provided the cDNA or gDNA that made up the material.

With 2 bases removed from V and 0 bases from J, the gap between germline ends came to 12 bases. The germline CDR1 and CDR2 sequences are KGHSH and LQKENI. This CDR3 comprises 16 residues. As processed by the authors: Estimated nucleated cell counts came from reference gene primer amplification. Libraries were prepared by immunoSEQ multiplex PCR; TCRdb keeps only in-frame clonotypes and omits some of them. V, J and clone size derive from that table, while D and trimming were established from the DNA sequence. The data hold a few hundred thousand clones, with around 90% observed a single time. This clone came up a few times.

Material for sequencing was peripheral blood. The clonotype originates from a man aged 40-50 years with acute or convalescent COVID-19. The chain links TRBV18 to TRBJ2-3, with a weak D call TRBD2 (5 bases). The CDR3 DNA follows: TGTGCCAGCTCACCAGATTCCAGGACTAGCACAGATACGCAGTATTTT. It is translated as CASSPDSRTSTDTQYF.